This record looks at one T cell receptor beta chain sequence and its context. The sample belongs to a study of PD-1 blockade in mismatch repair-deficient tumors. This CDR3 contains 15 residues. CDR1 SEHNR and CDR2 FQNEAQ come from the germline V gene (reference sequence). J was trimmed by 8 bases and V by 4 bases; bases with no gene match: 4. The repertoire was sequenced with immunoSEQ multiplex PCR; TCRdb's copy has only in-frame clones and lacks some. The sample yields some 40,000 clones, 75% to 90% seen once. This specimen consisted of PBMCs, obtained roughly 40 weeks after starting pembrolizumab. This sequence originates from an adult with mismatch repair-deficient cancer. The J gene is TRBJ2-1, the V gene TRBV7-9; TRBD2 matches 14 bases. CDR3 bases: TGTGCCAGCAGCTCGGGACTAGCGGGAGACCATGAGCAGTTCTTC. Amino acid sequence: CASSSGLAGDHEQFF.